The entry below describes one T cell receptor beta chain. Its antigen is undetermined. This specimen comes from a study of shared clonotypes between healthy human individuals. Study outcomes and limitations: Lower generation probabilities were found for non-shared clonotypes than for those shared by all four donors. Only blood samples were collected, and tissue repertoires likely differ.

The run depth of the assay was deep. Over several immunoSEQ plates, each subset's genomic DNA was distributed in even portions. Measured with immunoSEQ multiplex PCR; TCRdb has only the in-frame clones, and not every one. The top ten clones hold about 1.8% of a sample with 550,000 to 850,000 clones, over 60% of them seen once. Germline-derived CDR1 and CDR2 are MNHEY and SMNVEV (reference sequence). The V segment lost 5 bases and the J segment 2 bases; nucleotides outside the gene matches: 8. There are 15 residues in the CDR3. Material: memory CD4+ T cells sorted from blood. Regarding subset: CD45RA-negative fraction. V and J are TRBV27 and TRBJ2-5; 7 positions match TRBD2. This TCR came from a woman aged 25 to 39 in good health. The CDR3 nucleotides are TGTGCCAGCAGTGGGCCGGGACTAACACAAGAGACCCAGTACTTC. Its translation is CASSGPGLTQETQYF.